These 28 T cell receptor beta chains share one sample of origin, sequenced in a study of shared clonotypes between healthy human individuals. Naive CD8 cells, CD45RO-negative and positively selected for CCR7, excluded terminally differentiated effector memory CD45RA+ cells. The table came from immunoSEQ multiplex PCR; TCRdb's copy has only in-frame clones and leaves some out. The profile covers about 2.2 million clones, with around 93% appearing a single time and less than 2% taken by the ten largest. Sequencing was done on a sample of naive CD8+ T cells from PBMCs. These receptors were collected from a young man in good health. Some clones in this sample may be carry-over from other donors' samples.

CDR3 coding DNA: TGTGCCAGCAGTTACTCTCCTAGCGGGGCCTACGAGCAGTACTTC. Its protein product is CASSYSPSGAYEQYF. V gene TRBV6-6 combines with J gene TRBJ2-7; 9 nucleotides line up with TRBD2. The germline gives CDR1 MNHNY, CDR2 SVGAGI (reference sequence). CDR3 length: 15 residues. V shed 0 bases and J 2 bases; nucleotides not matched to a gene: 2.

This clone was seen a few times. The chain couples TRBV2 to TRBJ2-7, with unresolved D. The CDR3 contains 11 residues. CDR1 SNHLY and CDR2 FYNNEI come from the germline V gene. Trimming removed 6 bases from V and 0 bases from J, with 3 bases in between. This CDR3 reads CASRNSYEQYF. Here the CDR3 DNA reads TGTGCCAGCAGGAACTCCTACGAGCAGTACTTC.

Concerning this clone itself: This CDR3 is also generated by other DNA sequences in the sample. The rearrangement joins TRBV27 to TRBJ2-7; 8 bases are shared with TRBD1. The CDR3 length is 16 residues. The V gene end was trimmed by 0 bases and the J gene end by 2 bases; junction bases not matched to a gene: 6. Per the germline V gene, CDR1 is MNHEY and CDR2 is SMNVEV (reference sequence). Here the CDR3 reads CASSLSPGTGAYEQYF. CDR3 nucleotides: TGTGCCAGCAGTTTATCCCCCGGGACAGGAGCCTACGAGCAGTACTTC.

This clone was observed a handful of times. J is TRBJ1-1 and V is TRBV4-1; D gene uncertain. This CDR3 region has 13 residues. The V end lost 5 bases, the J end lost 4 bases, and 11 bases lay between the germline ends. Germline values: CDR1 MGHRA, CDR2 YSYEKL. As DNA, the CDR3 is TGCGCCAGCAGCAGCTTGGGTAGCACTGAAGCTTTCTTT. Translated: CASSSLGSTEAFF.

The rearrangement uses TRBV14 and TRBJ1-5, with D unresolved. Germline V lookup: CDR1 SGHDN, CDR2 FVKESK. CDR3 size: 13 residues. V lost 4 bases and J lost 7, with 11 bases in between. Written as DNA, the CDR3 is TGTGCCAGCAGCCGATCCAATACCCAGCCCCAGCATTTT. This codes for CASSRSNTQPQHF.

V gene TRBV7-9 combines with J gene TRBJ2-1; perhaps TRBD2 as D (6 bases). V gave up 8 bases and J gave up 12 bases, with 20 bases separating them. The V gene's germline CDR1 is SEHNR and CDR2 FQNEAQ (reference sequence). CDR3 length: 13 amino acids. As DNA, the CDR3 is TGTGCCAGCTACAGGACTATCTTCGGCCGGCAGTTCTTC. Its protein product is CASYRTIFGRQFF. The full variable domain, its missing parts supplied by reference TRBV7-9 and TRBJ2-1, is DTGVSQNPRHKITKRGQNVTFRCDPISEHNRLYWYRQTLGQGPEFLTYFQNEAQLEKSRLLSDRFSAERPKGSFSTLEIQRTEQGDSAMYLCASYRTIFGRQFFGPGTRLTVL.

The CDR3 DNA reads as TGTGCCAGCAGCCCGAGTTTGAGCGGGTCGTCCTACAATGAGCAGTTCTTC. This encodes CASSPSLSGSSYNEQFF. The gene calls are TRBV9 and TRBJ2-1; possibly TRBD2 for D (6 bases). The CDR3 loop spans 17 amino acids. Trimming took off 4 bases at V and 1 base at J, with 18 bases between the two ends. The germline V gene encodes CDR1 SGDLS and CDR2 YYNGEE.

V is TRBV30 and J is TRBJ2-7, with D hard to call. Trimming shortened V by 0 bases and J by 1 base, and 10 bases separated the two germline ends. The CDR3 covers 14 residues. The germline V gene encodes CDR1 GTSNPN and CDR2 SVGIG (reference sequence). CDR3: CAWSVRGLSYEQYF. Written as DNA, the CDR3 is TGTGCCTGGAGTGTACGAGGCCTGTCCTACGAGCAGTACTTC.

The chain combines TRBV18 with TRBJ2-7, with 8 bases fitting TRBD2. J gave up 6 bases and V 6 bases, and 13 bases lay outside the gene matches. This CDR3 has 15 residues. In germline, CDR1 is KGHSH, CDR2 LQKENI. CDR3 sequence reads: CASSPERGGGVEQYF. The CDR3 bases are TGTGCCAGCTCTCCGGAACGGGGGGGAGGTGTCGAGCAGTACTTC.

The genes are TRBV6-1 and TRBJ2-6; 9 bases fit TRBD1. Germline trimming cut 4 bases from V and 0 bases from J; bases unmatched to any gene: 4. CDR1 is MNHNS, CDR2 SASEGT, per germline. The CDR3 has 17 residues. In DNA form, the CDR3 reads TGTGCCAGCAGTGCGGGACAGGGAACCTCTGGGGCCAACGTCCTGACTTTC. This gives the protein CASSAGQGTSGANVLTF.

The chain couples TRBV5-1 to TRBJ2-3; no reliable D call. Trimming removed 0 bases at V and 2 bases at J, with 7 bases between. CDR3 length: 14 amino acids. Germline V lookup: CDR1 SGHRS, CDR2 YFSETQ. For the CDR3, the DNA is TGCGCCAGCAGCTTGGAAGGGATCACAGATACGCAGTATTTT. Translating gives CASSLEGITDTQYF.

The rearrangement joins TRBV29-1 to TRBJ2-2; D remains ambiguous. In germline, CDR1 is SQVTM, CDR2 ANQGSEA. With 4 bases removed from V and 1 base from J, the gap between germline ends came to 4 bases. The CDR3 totals 12 residues. CDR3 sequence: CSVGMNTGELFF. DNA of the CDR3: TGCAGCGTTGGAATGAACACCGGGGAGCTGTTTTTT.

The genes are TRBV9 and TRBJ2-2, with D tentatively TRBD1 or TRBD2 (6 bases each). The CDR3 extends over 16 amino acids. Germline lookup yields CDR1 SGDLS and CDR2 YYNGEE. V was clipped by 5 bases and J by 6 bases, with 20 bases between them. CDR3 nucleotides: TGTGCCAGCAGTACCTTCCGGGTAGGGGGGCCCGGGGAGCTGTTTTTT. It is translated as CASSTFRVGGPGELFF.

The J gene is TRBJ1-2, the V gene TRBV28; TRBD1 is a possible D gene (5 bases). The CDR3 runs 16 residues. The ends were cut back, 8 bases at V and 4 bases at J, with 23 bases in the middle. Per germline, CDR1 MDHEN and CDR2 SYDVKM. CDR3 DNA: TGTGCCAGCGGGGCGCTTTCTACGGCTCGGGGCTATGGCTACACCTTC. It encodes CASGALSTARGYGYTF.

To note about this clone: Other DNA sequences in this specimen translate into the identical CDR3. The chain carries TRBV27 and TRBJ2-1; D remains ambiguous. The germline CDR1 and CDR2 sequences are MNHEY and SMNVEV (reference sequence). The CDR3 sequence is 13 residues long. Trimming shortened V by 4 bases and J by 0 bases, and 4 bases separated the two germline ends. This CDR3 is CASSSSSYNEQFF. For the CDR3, the DNA is TGTGCCAGCAGTTCGAGCTCCTACAATGAGCAGTTCTTC.

This chain uses TRBV6-4 with TRBJ1-1; TRBD1 matches 8 bases. Looked up from germline, CDR1 is MRHNA and CDR2 is SNTAGT. V gave up 6 bases and J gave up 1 base; unmatched junction bases: 4. The CDR3 has 14 amino acids. The CDR3 is CASRGTGTNTEAFF. CDR3 coding DNA: TGTGCCAGCAGGGGGACAGGAACGAACACTGAAGCTTTCTTT.

The chain is built from TRBV27 and TRBJ2-2; the match to TRBD2 covers 12 bases. The V gene end was trimmed by 8 bases and the J gene end by 6 bases; junction bases not matched to a gene: 13. Germline V gene lookup returns CDR1 MNHEY and CDR2 SMNVEV (reference sequence). This CDR3 spans 17 amino acids. The chain's CDR3 is CASGLLAGGSKSGELFF. The CDR3 DNA sequence: TGTGCCAGCGGCCTACTAGCGGGAGGAAGTAAGTCCGGGGAGCTGTTTTTT.

The genes are TRBV19 and TRBJ2-1; no clear D. Trimming left V 2 bases short and J 6 bases short, with 8 bases between. The CDR3 contains 13 residues. Germline CDR1 LNHDA, CDR2 SQIVND (reference sequence). As DNA, the CDR3 is TGTGCCAGTAGTATAAAGCCAGTCAATGAGCAGTTCTTC. Its protein product is CASSIKPVNEQFF.

This chain joins TRBV27 and TRBJ2-7; 13 bases are shared with TRBD2. The germline gives CDR1 MNHEY, CDR2 SMNVEV (reference sequence). This CDR3 is built from 15 residues. The V and J ends lost 5 bases and 4 bases, in that order; junction bases with no gene match: 5. For the CDR3, the DNA is TGTGCCAGCAGTGCCTCACTAGCGGGAGGGTACGAGCAGTACTTC. The encoded protein is CASSASLAGGYEQYF.

The chain is built from TRBV7-2 and TRBJ1-1, with no clear D. Germline assignment: CDR1 SGHTA and CDR2 FQGNSA. This CDR3 has 14 residues. The V and J ends lost 5 bases and 0 bases respectively, with 10 bases between them. The CDR3 DNA sequence: TGTGCCAGCAGCCCCGGTAGGATGAACACTGAAGCTTTCTTT. Its translation: CASSPGRMNTEAFF.

The rearrangement links TRBV11-2 to TRBJ2-3; D remains ambiguous. The CDR3 is 12 amino acids. Germline V gene lookup returns CDR1 SGHAT and CDR2 FQNNGV. Trimming stripped 5 bases from V and 8 bases from J, with 11 bases between. CDR3 amino acids: CASSLGDPTQYF. The CDR3 DNA reads as TGTGCCAGCAGCCTTGGCGATCCTACGCAGTATTTT.

The chain is built from TRBV19 and TRBJ2-2, with D uncertain. CDR1 is LNHDA, CDR2 SQIVND, per germline (reference sequence). Trimming removed 5 bases from V and 6 bases from J, with 16 bases in between. The CDR3 is 15 residues long. CDR3: CASSPISRVAGELFF. CDR3 bases: TGTGCCAGTAGTCCAATAAGCCGGGTCGCCGGGGAGCTGTTTTTT.

The chain couples TRBV7-9 to TRBJ2-5; 7 bases match TRBD2. After removal of 6 bases from V and 5 bases from J, the junction contained 12 bases not matched to a gene. This CDR3 has 15 amino acids. Looked up from germline, CDR1 is SEHNR and CDR2 is FQNEAQ (reference sequence). The CDR3 region has the DNA TGTGCCAGCAGTCCCCCCGTAACTAGCGCGGAGACCCAGTACTTC. Amino acid sequence: CASSPPVTSAETQYF. Full variable domain (remainder filled in from reference TRBV7-9 and TRBJ2-5): DTGVSQNPRHKITKRGQNVTFRCDPISEHNRLYWYRQTLGQGPEFLTYFQNEAQLEKSRLLSDRFSAERPKGSFSTLEIQRTEQGDSAMYLCASSPPVTSAETQYFGPGTRLLVL.

The gene calls are TRBV18 and TRBJ2-7, with D hard to call. V was trimmed by 6 bases and J by 3 bases, leaving 15 bases between them. The CDR3 runs 14 residues. Germline CDR1 is KGHSH and CDR2 is LQKENI. The DNA of the CDR3 is TGTGCCAGCTCCCGTCGGACCGCTCTCTACGAGCAGTACTTC. The encoded protein is CASSRRTALYEQYF.

The chain carries TRBV5-1 and TRBJ1-2; maybe TRBD1 (5 bases). V was pared by 2 bases and J by 2 bases, with 13 bases between. The CDR3 spans 15 residues. Germline CDR1 reads SGHRS; CDR2 reads YFSETQ. The CDR3 here is CASSFGGGSNYGYTF. For the CDR3, the DNA is TGCGCCAGCAGCTTCGGCGGGGGTTCCAACTATGGCTACACCTTC.

This sequence joins TRBV15 and TRBJ1-2; D uncertain. This CDR3 is built from 15 residues. CDR1 and CDR2 (germline): LNHNV, YYDKDF (reference sequence). The V end was cut by 0 bases, the J end by 4 bases, with 12 bases between. In nucleotides, the CDR3 is TGTGCCACCAGCAGAGAGTTAGTAGACTTCTATGGCTACACCTTC. This encodes CATSRELVDFYGYTF.

The chain joins TRBV28 to TRBJ2-7; D ambiguous. Trimming cost V 6 bases and J 5 bases, with 8 bases left between them. The length of the CDR3 is 11 residues. The germline V gene has CDR1 MDHEN and CDR2 SYDVKM. CDR3 residues: CASSPFHEQYF. Written as DNA, the CDR3 is TGTGCCAGCAGCCCATTCCACGAGCAGTACTTC.

The chain carries TRBV27 and TRBJ2-1, with unresolved D. The germline gives CDR1 MNHEY, CDR2 SMNVEV (reference sequence). CDR3 size: 13 residues. V was clipped by 4 bases and J by 4 bases, with 8 bases between them. The CDR3 region is CASSYSQYNEQFF. CDR3 in DNA: TGTGCCAGCAGTTACAGCCAATACAATGAGCAGTTCTTC.